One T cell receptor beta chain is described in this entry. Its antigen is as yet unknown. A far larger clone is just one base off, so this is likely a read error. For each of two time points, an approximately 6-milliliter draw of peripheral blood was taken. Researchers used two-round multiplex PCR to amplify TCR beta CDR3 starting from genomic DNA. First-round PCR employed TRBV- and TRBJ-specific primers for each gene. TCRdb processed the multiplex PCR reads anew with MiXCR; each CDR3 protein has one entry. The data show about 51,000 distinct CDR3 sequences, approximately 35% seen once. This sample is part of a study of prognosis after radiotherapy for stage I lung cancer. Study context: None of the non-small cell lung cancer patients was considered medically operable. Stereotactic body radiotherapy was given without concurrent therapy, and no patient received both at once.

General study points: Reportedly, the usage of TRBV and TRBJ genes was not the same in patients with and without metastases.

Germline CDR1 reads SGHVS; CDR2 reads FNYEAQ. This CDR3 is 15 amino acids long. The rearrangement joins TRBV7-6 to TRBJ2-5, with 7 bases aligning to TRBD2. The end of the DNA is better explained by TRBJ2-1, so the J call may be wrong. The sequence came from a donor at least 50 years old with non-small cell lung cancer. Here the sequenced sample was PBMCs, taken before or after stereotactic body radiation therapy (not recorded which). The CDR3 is CASSHRDYVQVEQFF. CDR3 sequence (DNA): TGTGCCAGCAGCCACCGGGACTACGTCCAGGTTGAGCAGTTCTTC.